This entry is about one T cell receptor (beta chain). Profiling relied on immunoSEQ multiplex PCR, and the TCRdb table lists in-frame clones only, not all of them. The data hold about 210,000 clones, with roughly 90% observed a single time. This sample stems from a study of blood T cell repertoires in COVID-19. The sequence derives from a woman aged 18 to 35 who had recovered from COVID-19. Source material: PBMCs or T cells enriched from blood (not recorded which).

The CDR3 nucleotides are TGTGCCAGCAGTTACTCAGACAGATACACTGAAGCTTTCTTT. Encoded protein: CASSYSDRYTEAFF. The gene calls are TRBV6-5 and TRBJ1-1, with TRBD1 as a possible D gene (5 bases). V gave up 0 bases and J gave up 3 bases, with 8 bases separating them. Germline values: CDR1 MNHEY, CDR2 SVGAGI. The CDR3 is 14 residues long.